This paragraph covers one TCR beta chain sequence. This sample was included in a study of blood T cell repertoires in COVID-19. Background on the study: Sites across the United States, Italy and Spain contributed samples from acute and convalescent COVID-19. The cDNA or gDNA used as material had been derived from T cells, B-cell-depleted T cells, or PBMCs.

Deletions cut 4 bases from V and 1 base from J, with 10 bases between. The CDR3 loop spans 14 amino acids. The germline CDR1 and CDR2 sequences are MNHEY and SVGAGI. Authors' processing steps: Amplified reference gene primers provided the basis for estimating nucleated cell counts. Clones were sequenced by immunoSEQ multiplex PCR, and TCRdb holds only the in-frame ones, with some missing. V, J and clone size are taken as reported in that table, and D and trimming were inferred from the DNA itself. The repertoire has approximately 100,000 clones, around 75% of them found once; the top ten carry approximately 24%.

The source material was peripheral blood. The TCR was taken from a man between 70 and 80 years old with acute or convalescent COVID-19. V gene TRBV6-5 combines with J gene TRBJ1-1, with a possible D match to TRBD1 (5 bases). The CDR3 sequence: CASSFRVTNTEAFF. CDR3 coding DNA: TGTGCCAGCAGTTTCAGGGTTACGAACACTGAAGCTTTCTTT.